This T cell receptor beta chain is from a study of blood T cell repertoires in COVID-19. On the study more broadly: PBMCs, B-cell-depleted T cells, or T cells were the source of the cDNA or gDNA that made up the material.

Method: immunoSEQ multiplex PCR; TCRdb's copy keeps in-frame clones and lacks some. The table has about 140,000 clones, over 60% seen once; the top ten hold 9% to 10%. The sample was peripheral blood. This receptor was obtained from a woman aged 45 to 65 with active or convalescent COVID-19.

CDR3 nucleotide sequence: TGTGCCAGCAGTTTCATACCTAGCGGGAACCTAGGTGAGCAGTTCTTC. Its translation: CASSFIPSGNLGEQFF. The chain has TRBV28 and TRBJ2-1; 9 bases match TRBD2. This CDR3 is built from 16 residues. Trimming cost V 3 bases and J 9 bases; bases outside gene matches: 12. From germline, CDR1 is MDHEN and CDR2 SYDVKM.